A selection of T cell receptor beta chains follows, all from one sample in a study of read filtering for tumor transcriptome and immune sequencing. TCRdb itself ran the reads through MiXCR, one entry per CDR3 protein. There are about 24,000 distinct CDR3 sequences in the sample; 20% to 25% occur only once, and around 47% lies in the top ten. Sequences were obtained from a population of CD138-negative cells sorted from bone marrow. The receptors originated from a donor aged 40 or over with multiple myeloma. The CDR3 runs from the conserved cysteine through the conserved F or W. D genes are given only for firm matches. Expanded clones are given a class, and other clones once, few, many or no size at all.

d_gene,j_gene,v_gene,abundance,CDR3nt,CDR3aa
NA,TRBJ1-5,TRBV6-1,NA,TGTGCCAGCAGTAGGGGACGCGGCGGTAATCAGCCCCAGCATTTT,CASSRGRGGNQPQHF
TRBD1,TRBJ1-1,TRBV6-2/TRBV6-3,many,TGTGCCAGCAGTTGGGACAGCCAAGGATGGAACACTGAAGCTTTCTTT,CASSWDSQGWNTEAFF
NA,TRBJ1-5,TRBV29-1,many,TGCAGCGTTGAAGATCCCCCGGAGCCCCAGCATTTT,CSVEDPPEPQHF
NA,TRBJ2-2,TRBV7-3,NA,TGTGCCAGCAGCCTTTACCCGAACACCGGGGAGCTGTTTTTT,CASSLYPNTGELFF
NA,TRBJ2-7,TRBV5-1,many,TGCGCCAGCAGCTTGGAACCAACCTACGAGCAGTACTTC,CASSLEPTYEQYF
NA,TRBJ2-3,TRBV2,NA,TGTGCCAGCACCGGGCCCGGCGAGGCAGATACGCAGTATTTT,CASTGPGEADTQYF
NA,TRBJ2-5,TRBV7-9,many,TGTGCCAGCAGCCCCCGGGCGGAGACCCAGTACTTC,CASSPRAETQYF
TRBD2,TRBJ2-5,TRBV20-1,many,TGCAGTGCTAGTCCCGTCTTAAGCGGGGGGGCGAGAGAGACCCAGTACTTC,CSASPVLSGGARETQYF
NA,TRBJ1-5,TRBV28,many,TGTGCCAGCAGTTCCACAGGGTCGAGAAATCAGCCCCAGCATTTT,CASSSTGSRNQPQHF
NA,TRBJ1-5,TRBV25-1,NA,TGTGCCAGCAGTGAATTCACACAAGGGGGTCAGCCCCAGCATTTT,CASSEFTQGGQPQHF
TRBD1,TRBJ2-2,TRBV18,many,TGTGCCAGCTCACCCGACAGGGCGAACACCGGGGAGCTGTTTTTT,CASSPDRANTGELFF
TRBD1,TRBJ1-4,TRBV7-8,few,TGTGCCAGCAGCCCGGGACAGGGGGAAGGTGAAAAACTGTTTTTT,CASSPGQGEGEKLFF
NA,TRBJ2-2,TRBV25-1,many,TGTGCCAGCAGTCCCCGATGGGGGAGGCTGAACACCGGGGAGCTGTTTTTT,CASSPRWGRLNTGELFF
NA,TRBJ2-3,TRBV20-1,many,TGCAGTGCTAGGGCCGGGGGGCCGGTGACAGATACGCAGTATTTT,CSARAGGPVTDTQYF
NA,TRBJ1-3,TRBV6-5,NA,TGTGCCAGCAAGAGGAGCTCTGGAAACACCATATATTTT,CASKRSSGNTIYF
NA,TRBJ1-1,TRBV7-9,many,TGTGCCAGCAGCTTAGCCCTCACTGAAGCTTTCTTT,CASSLALTEAFF
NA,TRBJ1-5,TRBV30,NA,TGTGCCTGGACCTTAAAGGGGTCAGGCGCTAATCAGCCCCAGCATTTT,CAWTLKGSGANQPQHF
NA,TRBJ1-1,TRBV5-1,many,TGCGCCAGCAGCTTGGATCTAGCCGGCAGCCACACTGAAGCTTTCTTT,CASSLDLAGSHTEAFF
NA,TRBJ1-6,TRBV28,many,TGTGCCAGCACCGTCGGCGGACGTCCCGATTCACCCCTCCACTTT,CASTVGGRPDSPLHF
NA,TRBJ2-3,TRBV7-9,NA,TGTGCCAGCAGCTCCAGCGACAGAACAGATACGCAGTATTTT,CASSSSDRTDTQYF
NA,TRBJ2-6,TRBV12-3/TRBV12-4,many,TGTGCCAGCAGCAGGGGTGCTGGGGCCAACGTCCTGACTTTC,CASSRGAGANVLTF
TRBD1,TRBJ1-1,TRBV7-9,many,TGTGCCAGCAGCTCACAGGGGGCGGAGAACACTGAAGCTTTCTTT,CASSSQGAENTEAFF
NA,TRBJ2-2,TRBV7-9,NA,TGTGCCAGCAGCCCCGCAGGTTTGGAGCTGTTTTTT,CASSPAGLELFF
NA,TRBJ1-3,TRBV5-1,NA,TGCGCCAGCAGCAGCAACCGACAGACAGGAAACACTATATATTTT,CASSSNRQTGNTIYF
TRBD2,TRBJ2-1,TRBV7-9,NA,TGTGCCAGCAGCTTTTGGGGGAGGGATGAGCAGTCCTTC,CASSFWGRDEQSF
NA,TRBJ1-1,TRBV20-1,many,TGCAGTGCTAGAGACAGGGTTCGGAACACTGAAGCTTTCTTT,CSARDRVRNTEAFF
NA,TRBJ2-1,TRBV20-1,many,TGCAGTGCTACCCGCCCCAGGGATGAGCAGTTCTTC,CSATRPRDEQFF
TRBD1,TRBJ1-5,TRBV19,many,TGTGCCAGTAGCCACAGGGGACAGGGAGGTCAGCCCCAGCATTTT,CASSHRGQGGQPQHF
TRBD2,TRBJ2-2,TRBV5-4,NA,TGTGCCAGCAGCTTAGCAGACGGGGGGGACACCGGGGAGCTGTTTTTT,CASSLADGGDTGELFF
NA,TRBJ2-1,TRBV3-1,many,TGTGCCAGCAGCCTCACCAGCCGAGGGAATGAGCAGTTCTTC,CASSLTSRGNEQFF
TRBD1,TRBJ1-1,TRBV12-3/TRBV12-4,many,TGTGCCAGCATTGACGCAGGGGGAACTGAAGCTTTCTTT,CASIDAGGTEAFF
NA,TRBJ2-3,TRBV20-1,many,TGCAGTGCTGAAGGGCAGGCAGATACGCAGTATTTT,CSAEGQADTQYF
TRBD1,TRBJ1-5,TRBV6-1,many,TGTGCCAGCAGTATACCGGGACAGGGGACGAGTCAGCCCCAGCATTTT,CASSIPGQGTSQPQHF
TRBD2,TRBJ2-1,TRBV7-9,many,TGTGCCAGCAGCCAAACCGGGACTAGCGGGCCCACAAGCTCCTACAATGAGCAGTTCTTC,CASSQTGTSGPTSSYNEQFF
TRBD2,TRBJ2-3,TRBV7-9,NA,TGTGCCAGCAGCTATCCCTTAGCGGGGGACACAGATACGCAGTATTTT,CASSYPLAGDTDTQYF
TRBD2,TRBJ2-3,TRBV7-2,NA,TGTGCCAGCAGCCCTTCTAGCGGGGGCACAGATACGCAGTATTTT,CASSPSSGGTDTQYF
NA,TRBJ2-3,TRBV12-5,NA,TGTGCTAGTGACGAGGGCACAGATACGCAGTATTTT,CASDEGTDTQYF
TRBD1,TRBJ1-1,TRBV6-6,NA,TGTGCCGGCAGACAGGGCAACACTGAAGCTTTCTTT,CAGRQGNTEAFF
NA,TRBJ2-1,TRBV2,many,TGTGCCAGCAGTGATGGACGATACAATGAGCAGTTCTTC,CASSDGRYNEQFF
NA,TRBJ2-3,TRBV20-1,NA,TGCAGTGCCCATGACCTATCTAGCACAGATACGCAGTATTTT,CSAHDLSSTDTQYF
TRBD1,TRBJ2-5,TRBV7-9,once,TGTGCCAGCAGCTTCTTGGGACAGGGTTTCCAAGAGACCCAGTACTTC,CASSFLGQGFQETQYF
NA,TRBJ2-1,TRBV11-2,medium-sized,TGTGCCAGCAGCTTAGTCTCGCGGACCTACAATGAGCAGTTCTTC,CASSLVSRTYNEQFF
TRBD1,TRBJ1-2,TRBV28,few,TGTGCCAGCAGTTTGGGACAGAACTATGGCTACACCTTC,CASSLGQNYGYTF
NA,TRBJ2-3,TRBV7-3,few,TGTGCCAGCAGCTTCACCCCGGGTCTAGATACGCAGTATTTT,CASSFTPGLDTQYF
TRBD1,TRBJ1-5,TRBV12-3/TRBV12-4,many,TGTGCCAGCAGCCCAGGGGGGGTTAGCAATCAGCCCCAGCATTTT,CASSPGGVSNQPQHF
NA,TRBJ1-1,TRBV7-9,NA,TGTGCCAGCACCGGACGATCGGAAAGGAACACTGAAGCTTTCTTT,CASTGRSERNTEAFF
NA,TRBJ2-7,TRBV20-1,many,TGCAGTGCAATGACTACCTACGAGCAGTACTTC,CSAMTTYEQYF
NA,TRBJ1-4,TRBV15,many,TGTGCCACCAGCAGAGGGGGGATTGCGACTAATGAAAAACTGTTTTTT,CATSRGGIATNEKLFF
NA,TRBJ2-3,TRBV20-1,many,TGCAGTGCTAGAGATCGCGGGGTAGTGGATACGCAGTATTTT,CSARDRGVVDTQYF
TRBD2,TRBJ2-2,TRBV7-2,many,TGTGCCAGCAGCTCTGGACTAGTCTCCGGGGAGCTGTTTTTT,CASSSGLVSGELFF
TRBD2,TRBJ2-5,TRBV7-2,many,TGTGCCAGCAGCTTAGCGATAAGGAATAGCGGGGGTAAAGAGACCCAGTACTTC,CASSLAIRNSGGKETQYF
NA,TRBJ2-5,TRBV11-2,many,TGTGCCAGCAGCCAGGCCATGGCGGGAGAGACCCAGTACTTC,CASSQAMAGETQYF
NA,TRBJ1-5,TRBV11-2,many,TGTGCCAGCAGCTGGGACCGCGGTCAGCCCCAGCATTTT,CASSWDRGQPQHF
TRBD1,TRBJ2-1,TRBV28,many,TGTGCCAGCAGTTTATGGGGACAGGGCTCCTACAATGAGCAGTTCTTC,CASSLWGQGSYNEQFF
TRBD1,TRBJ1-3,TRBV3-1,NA,TGTGCCAGCAGCCGGACAGGGGCCAGCTCTGGAAACACCATATATTTT,CASSRTGASSGNTIYF
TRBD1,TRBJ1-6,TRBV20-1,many,TGCAGTGCTAGACGTCACGGGACAGCTAATTCACCCCTCCACTTT,CSARRHGTANSPLHF
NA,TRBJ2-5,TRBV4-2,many,TGTGCCAGCAGCCAAGAGGGCAGGCAGGGGCTCCAAGAGACCCAGTACTTC,CASSQEGRQGLQETQYF
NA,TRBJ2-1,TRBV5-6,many,TGTGCCAGCAGCTTGTTGGTGACTGAGCAGTTCTTC,CASSLLVTEQFF
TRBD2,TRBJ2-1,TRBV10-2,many,TGCGCCAGCAGGGCTAGCGGGGGACCCGCTTACAATGAGCAGTTCTTC,CASRASGGPAYNEQFF
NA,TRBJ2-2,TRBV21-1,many,TGTGCCAGCAGCAAGCGAACAGGGGGCGCGACCGGGGAGCTGTTTTTT,CASSKRTGGATGELFF